This TCR beta chain was recovered during a study of blood T cell repertoires in COVID-19 (dated by TCRdb to 2020 to 2021). Regarding the study in general: Collaborator samples came from the United States, Italy and Spain and covered acute and convalescent phases of COVID-19. The dataset comprised deeply sampled blood TCRbeta repertoires from subjects exposed to, actively infected with, or recovered from COVID-19. Samples came from the ongoing ImmuneRACE study (first 160 participants) plus 1,254 subjects from 6 global collaborators. The repertoires were released in a freely available public database intended as a resource for research on the immune response to SARS-CoV-2. Where available, HLA class I and class II types were obtained from metadata supplied by the sample provider rather than from assay-based typing. The material from the prospective study consisted of cDNA or gDNA derived from T cells, B-cell-depleted T cells, or PBMCs. A de-identified subject ID, COVID-19 status, age in years and sex were almost always included in the sample metadata. What the authors observed across the whole study: The amount of clinical and demographic metadata varied by source and participant and was provided uncurated.

Collaborating institutions collected whole blood in K2EDTA tubes following their own protocols. For TCRbeta analysis, collaborators shipped samples as frozen whole blood, isolated PBMCs, or DNA extracted from either of those sample types. TCRbeta CDR3 regions were amplified from genomic DNA by means of the immunoSEQ Assay, a bias-controlled multiplex PCR. In the original analysis: The number of nucleated cells in each sample was estimated from the amplification of reference gene primers within the assay. To quantify the absolute abundance of each unique TCRbeta CDR3 rearrangement, sequence reads were collapsed and filtered. For each sample, productive Simpson clonality was calculated by taking the square root of Simpson's diversity index across productive rearrangements. TCRdb retrieved this table from immuneACCESS and kept in-frame rearrangements only. Not all clones are present; in checked studies, unresolved V genes account for under half, and no reason is known for the remainder. V and J calls and clone size are those listed in that table; D and trimming were worked out from the DNA. This sample is represented by about 87,000 clones; over 70% of them were singletons. Clones ranked in the top ten supply 4% to 5% of the sample.

Turning to this clone: Its antigen is still unknown. Base qualities are not recorded, but no much larger clone differs from it by a single base.

Sequences SGHRS (CDR1) and YFSETQ (CDR2) are obtained from the germline V gene. The V end gives up 0 bases and the J end 4 bases, leaving 2 bases in the junction not matched to a gene. There are 14 amino acids in the CDR3, from cysteine to phenylalanine inclusive. Of the read, only the CDR3 DNA is kept; its 42 bases are in frame from base 1. The sequence links TRBV5-1 to TRBJ2-5; TRBD2 lines up with 8 middle nucleotides. This sequence was found in a woman in her forties or fifties with acute or convalescent COVID-19. The specimen was peripheral blood. The CDR3 region reads CASSLEGTRETQYF. Here is the DNA: TGCGCCAGCAGCTTGGAAGGGACTAGAGAGACCCAGTACTTC.